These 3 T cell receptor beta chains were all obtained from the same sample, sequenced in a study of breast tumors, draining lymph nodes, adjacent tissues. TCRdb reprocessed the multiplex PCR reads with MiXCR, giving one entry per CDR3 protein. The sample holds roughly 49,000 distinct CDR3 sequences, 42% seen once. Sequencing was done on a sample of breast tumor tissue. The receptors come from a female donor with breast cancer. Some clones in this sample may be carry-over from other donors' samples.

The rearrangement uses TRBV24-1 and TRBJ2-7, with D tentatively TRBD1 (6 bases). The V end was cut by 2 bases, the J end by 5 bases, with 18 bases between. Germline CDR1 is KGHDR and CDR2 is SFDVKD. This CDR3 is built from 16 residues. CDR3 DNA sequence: TGTGCCACCAGTGATTCCAGGGGAGATACAATCCACGAGCAGTACTTC. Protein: CATSDSRGDTIHEQYF.

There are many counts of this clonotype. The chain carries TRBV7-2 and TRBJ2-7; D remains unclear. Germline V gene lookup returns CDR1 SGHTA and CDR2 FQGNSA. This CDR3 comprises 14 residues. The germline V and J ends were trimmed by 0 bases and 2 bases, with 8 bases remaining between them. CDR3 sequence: CASSLAAGTYEQYF. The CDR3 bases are TGTGCCAGCAGCTTAGCGGCAGGTACCTACGAGCAGTACTTC.

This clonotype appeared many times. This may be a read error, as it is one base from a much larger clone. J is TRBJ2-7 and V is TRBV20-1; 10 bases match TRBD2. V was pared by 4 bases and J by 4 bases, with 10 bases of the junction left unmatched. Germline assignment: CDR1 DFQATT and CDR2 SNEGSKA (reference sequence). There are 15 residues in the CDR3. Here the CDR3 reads CSAKDLAGDLYEQYF. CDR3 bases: TGCAGTGCTAAAGACCTAGCGGGAGATCTATACGAGCAGTACTTC.